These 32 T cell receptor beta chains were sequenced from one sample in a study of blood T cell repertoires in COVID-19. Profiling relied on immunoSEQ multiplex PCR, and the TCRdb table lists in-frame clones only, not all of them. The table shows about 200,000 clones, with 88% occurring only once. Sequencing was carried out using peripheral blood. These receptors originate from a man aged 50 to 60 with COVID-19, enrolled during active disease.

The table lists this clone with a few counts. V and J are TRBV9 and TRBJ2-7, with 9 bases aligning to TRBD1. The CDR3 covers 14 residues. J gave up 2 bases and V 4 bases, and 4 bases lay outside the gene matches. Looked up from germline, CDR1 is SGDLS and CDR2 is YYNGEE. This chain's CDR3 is CASSIDRGAYEQYF. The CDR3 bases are TGTGCCAGCAGCATAGACAGGGGGGCCTACGAGCAGTACTTC. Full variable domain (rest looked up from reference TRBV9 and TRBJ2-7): DSGVTQTPKHLITATGQRVTLRCSPRSGDLSVYWYQQSLDQGLQFLIQYYNGEERAKGNILERFSAQQFPDLHSELNLSSLELGDSALYFCASSIDRGAYEQYFGPGTRLTVT.

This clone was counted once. CDR3 protein: CASSTRTGAYSNQPQHF. The CDR3 bases are TGTGCCAGCAGCACCCGGACAGGGGCATATAGCAATCAGCCCCAGCATTTT. This chain connects TRBV7-8 to TRBJ1-5; 9 nucleotides align to TRBD1. This CDR3 is 17 amino acids long. Per the germline V gene, CDR1 is SGHVS and CDR2 is FQNEAQ. V trimming: 5 bases; J trimming: 0 bases; junction bases outside the gene matches: 8.

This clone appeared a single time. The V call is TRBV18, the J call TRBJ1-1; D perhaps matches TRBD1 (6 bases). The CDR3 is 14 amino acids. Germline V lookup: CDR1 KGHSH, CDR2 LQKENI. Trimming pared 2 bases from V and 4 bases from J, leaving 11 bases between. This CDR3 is CASSPAQGFTEAFF. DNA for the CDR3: TGTGCCAGCTCACCAGCGCAGGGGTTCACTGAAGCTTTCTTT.

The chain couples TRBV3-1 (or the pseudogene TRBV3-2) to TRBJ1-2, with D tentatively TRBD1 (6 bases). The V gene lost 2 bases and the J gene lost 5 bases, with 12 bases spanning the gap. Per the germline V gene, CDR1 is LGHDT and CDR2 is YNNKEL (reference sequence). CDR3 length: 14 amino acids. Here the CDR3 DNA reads TGTGCCAGCAGCCAACAACAGGGCAATTATGGCTACACCTTC. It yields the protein CASSQQQGNYGYTF.

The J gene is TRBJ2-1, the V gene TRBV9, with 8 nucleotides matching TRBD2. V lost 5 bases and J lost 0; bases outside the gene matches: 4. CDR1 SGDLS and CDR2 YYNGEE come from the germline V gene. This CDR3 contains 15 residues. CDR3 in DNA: TGTGCCAGCAGTTCCAGCGGGGGCTCCTACAATGAGCAGTTCTTC. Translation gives CASSSSGGSYNEQFF.

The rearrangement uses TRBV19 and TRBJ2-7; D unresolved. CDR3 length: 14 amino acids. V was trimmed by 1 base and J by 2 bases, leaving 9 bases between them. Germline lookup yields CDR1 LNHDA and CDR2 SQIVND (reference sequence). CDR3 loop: CASSIGQATYEQYF. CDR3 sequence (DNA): TGTGCCAGTAGTATAGGCCAGGCCACCTACGAGCAGTACTTC. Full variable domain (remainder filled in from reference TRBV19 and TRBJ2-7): DGGITQSPKYLFRKEGQNVTLSCEQNLNHDAMYWYRQDPGQGLRLIYYSQIVNDFQKGDIAEGYSVSREKKESFPLTVTSAQKNPTAFYLCASSIGQATYEQYFGPGTRLTVT.

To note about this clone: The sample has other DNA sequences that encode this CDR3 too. The CDR3 DNA reads as TGTGCCAGCAGCTTAGTAGCAGGGGTAAACTATGGCTACACCTTC. Protein sequence: CASSLVAGVNYGYTF. V is TRBV7-9 and J is TRBJ1-2; D may be TRBD1 (6 bases). Germline V lookup: CDR1 SEHNR, CDR2 FQNEAQ (reference sequence). The CDR3 runs 15 residues. V was cut by 1 base and J by 2 bases, with 11 bases left in between.

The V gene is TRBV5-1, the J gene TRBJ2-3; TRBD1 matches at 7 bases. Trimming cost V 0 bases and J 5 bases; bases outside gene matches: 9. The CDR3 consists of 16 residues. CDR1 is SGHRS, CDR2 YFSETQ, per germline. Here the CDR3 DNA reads TGCGCCAGCAGCTTGGCCGAGGGGGCGCGGATAGATACGCAGTATTTT. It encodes CASSLAEGARIDTQYF.

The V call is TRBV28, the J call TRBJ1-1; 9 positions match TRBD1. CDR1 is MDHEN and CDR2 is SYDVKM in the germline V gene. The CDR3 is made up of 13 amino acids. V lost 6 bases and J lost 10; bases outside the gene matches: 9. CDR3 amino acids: CASRTGTGRGAFF. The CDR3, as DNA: TGTGCCAGCAGGACAGGGACAGGGAGGGGAGCTTTCTTT.

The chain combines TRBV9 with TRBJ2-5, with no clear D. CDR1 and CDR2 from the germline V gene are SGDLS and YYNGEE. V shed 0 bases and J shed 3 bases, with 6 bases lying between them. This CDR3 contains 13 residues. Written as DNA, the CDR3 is TGTGCCAGCAGCGTAGGTTCTAAAGAGACCCAGTACTTC. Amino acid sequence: CASSVGSKETQYF.

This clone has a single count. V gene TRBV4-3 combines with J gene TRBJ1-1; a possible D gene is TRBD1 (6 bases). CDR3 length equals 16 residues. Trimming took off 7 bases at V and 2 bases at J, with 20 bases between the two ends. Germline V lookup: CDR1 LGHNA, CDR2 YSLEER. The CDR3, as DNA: TGCGCCAGCACCACGGACAGCGGAACAAAAAACACTGAAGCTTTCTTT. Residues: CASTTDSGTKNTEAFF.

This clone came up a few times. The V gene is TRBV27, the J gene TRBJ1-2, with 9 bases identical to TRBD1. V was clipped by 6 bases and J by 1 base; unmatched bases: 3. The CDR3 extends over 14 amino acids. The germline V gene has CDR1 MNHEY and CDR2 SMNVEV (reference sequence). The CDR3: CASSRDRDNYGYTF. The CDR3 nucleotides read TGTGCCAGCAGCCGGGACAGGGATAACTATGGCTACACCTTC.

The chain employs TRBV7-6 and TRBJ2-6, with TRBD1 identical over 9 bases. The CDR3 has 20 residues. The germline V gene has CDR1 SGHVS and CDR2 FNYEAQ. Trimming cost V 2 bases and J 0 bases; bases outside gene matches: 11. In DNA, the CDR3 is TGTGCCAGCAGCTTATCTTGGGGGGGACAGGGAAGCTCTGGGGCCAACGTCCTGACTTTC. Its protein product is CASSLSWGGQGSSGANVLTF.

Written as DNA, the CDR3 is TGTGCCAGCAGCTTAGGGAGGGGTCAGACCCAGTACTTC. Translated, it gives CASSLGRGQTQYF. The rearrangement joins TRBV11-3 to TRBJ2-5; a possible D gene is TRBD2 (6 bases). Germline values: CDR1 SGHNT, CDR2 YENEEA. V gave up 1 base and J gave up 6 bases, with 9 bases separating them. CDR3 length: 13 residues.

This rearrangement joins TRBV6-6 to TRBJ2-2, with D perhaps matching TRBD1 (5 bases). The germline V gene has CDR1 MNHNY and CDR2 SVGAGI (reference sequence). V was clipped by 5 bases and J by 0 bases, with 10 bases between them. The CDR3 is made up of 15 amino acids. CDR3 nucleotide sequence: TGTGCCAGCAGTAGGACACGGTCGAACACCGGGGAGCTGTTTTTT. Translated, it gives CASSRTRSNTGELFF.

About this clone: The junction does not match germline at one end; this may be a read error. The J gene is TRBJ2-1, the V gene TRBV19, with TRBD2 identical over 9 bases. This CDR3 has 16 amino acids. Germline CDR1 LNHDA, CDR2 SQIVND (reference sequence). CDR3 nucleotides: TGTGCCAGTAGTATTACTCTAGCGGGGCAACGGAATGGGCAGTTCTTC. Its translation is CASSITLAGQRNGQFF.

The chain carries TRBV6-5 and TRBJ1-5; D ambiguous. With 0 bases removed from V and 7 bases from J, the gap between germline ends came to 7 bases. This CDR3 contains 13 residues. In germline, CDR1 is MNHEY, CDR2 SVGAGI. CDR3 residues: CASSYSIRQPQHF. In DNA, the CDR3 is TGTGCCAGCAGTTACTCGATCAGGCAGCCCCAGCATTTT.

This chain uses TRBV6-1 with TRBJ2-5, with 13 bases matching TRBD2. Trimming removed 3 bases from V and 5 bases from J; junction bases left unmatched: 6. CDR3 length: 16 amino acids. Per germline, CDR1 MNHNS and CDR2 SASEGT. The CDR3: CASSDGLAGVWETQYF. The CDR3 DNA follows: TGTGCCAGCAGTGACGGACTAGCGGGAGTCTGGGAGACCCAGTACTTC.

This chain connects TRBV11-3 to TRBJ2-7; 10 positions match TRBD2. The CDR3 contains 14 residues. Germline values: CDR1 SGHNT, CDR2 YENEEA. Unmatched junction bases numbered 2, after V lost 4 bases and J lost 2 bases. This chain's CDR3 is CASSSSGGAYEQYF. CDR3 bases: TGTGCCAGCAGCTCGAGCGGGGGGGCCTACGAGCAGTACTTC.

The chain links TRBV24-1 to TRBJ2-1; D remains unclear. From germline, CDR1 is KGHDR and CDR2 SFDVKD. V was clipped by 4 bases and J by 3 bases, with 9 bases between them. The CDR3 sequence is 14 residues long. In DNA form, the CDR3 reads TGTGCCACCAGTGACCCTGGGCACTACAATGAGCAGTTCTTC. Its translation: CATSDPGHYNEQFF.

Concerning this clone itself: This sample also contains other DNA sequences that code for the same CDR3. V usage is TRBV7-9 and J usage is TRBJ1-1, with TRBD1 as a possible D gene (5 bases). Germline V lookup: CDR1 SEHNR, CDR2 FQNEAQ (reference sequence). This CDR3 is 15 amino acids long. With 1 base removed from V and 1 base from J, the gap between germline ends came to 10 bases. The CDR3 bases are TGTGCCAGCAGCTTAGTGGGCAGGGAGAACACTGAAGCTTTCTTT. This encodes CASSLVGRENTEAFF. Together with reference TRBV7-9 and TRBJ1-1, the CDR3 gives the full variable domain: DTGVSQNPRHKITKRGQNVTFRCDPISEHNRLYWYRQTLGQGPEFLTYFQNEAQLEKSRLLSDRFSAERPKGSFSTLEIQRTEQGDSAMYLCASSLVGRENTEAFFGQGTRLTVV.

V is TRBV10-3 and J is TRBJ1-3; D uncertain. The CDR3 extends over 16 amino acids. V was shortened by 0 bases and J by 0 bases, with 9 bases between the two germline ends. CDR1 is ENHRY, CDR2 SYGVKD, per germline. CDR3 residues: CAISESSSNSGNTIYF. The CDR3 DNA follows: TGTGCCATCAGTGAGTCCTCCAGTAACTCTGGAAACACCATATATTTT.

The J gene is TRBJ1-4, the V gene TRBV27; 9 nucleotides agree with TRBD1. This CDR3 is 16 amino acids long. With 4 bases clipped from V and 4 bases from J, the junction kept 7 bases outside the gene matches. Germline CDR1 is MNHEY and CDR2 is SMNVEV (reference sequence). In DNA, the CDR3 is TGTGCCAGCAGTTCGGGGAGGGGACAGGGTAATGAAAAACTGTTTTTT. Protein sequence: CASSSGRGQGNEKLFF. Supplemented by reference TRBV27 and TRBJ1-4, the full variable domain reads EAQVTQNPRYLITVTGKKLTVTCSQNMNHEYMSWYRQDPGLGLRQIYYSMNVEVTDKGDVPEGYKVSRKEKRNFPLILESPSPNQTSLYFCASSSGRGQGNEKLFFGSGTQLSVL.

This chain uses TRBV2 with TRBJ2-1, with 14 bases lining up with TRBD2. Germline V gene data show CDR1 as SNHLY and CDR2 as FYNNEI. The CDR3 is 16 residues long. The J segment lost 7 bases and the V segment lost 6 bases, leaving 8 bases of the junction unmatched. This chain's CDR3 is CASSFQTSGRGNEQFF. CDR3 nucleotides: TGTGCCAGCAGCTTCCAGACTAGCGGGAGGGGAAATGAGCAGTTCTTC.

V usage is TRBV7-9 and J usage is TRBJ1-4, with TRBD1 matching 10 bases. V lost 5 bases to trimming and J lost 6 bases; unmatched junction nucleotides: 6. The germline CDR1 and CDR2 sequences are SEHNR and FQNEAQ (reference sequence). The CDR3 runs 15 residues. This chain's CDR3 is CASSLPGTGDEKLFF. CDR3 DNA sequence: TGTGCCAGCAGCCTACCCGGGACAGGGGATGAAAAACTGTTTTTT.

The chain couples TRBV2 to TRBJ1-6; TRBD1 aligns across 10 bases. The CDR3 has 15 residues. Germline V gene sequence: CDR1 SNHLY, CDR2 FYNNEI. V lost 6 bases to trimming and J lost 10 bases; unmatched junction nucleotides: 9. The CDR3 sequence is CASRVGTGVGSPLHF. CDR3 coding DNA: TGTGCCAGCAGAGTCGGGACAGGGGTTGGGTCACCCCTCCACTTT.

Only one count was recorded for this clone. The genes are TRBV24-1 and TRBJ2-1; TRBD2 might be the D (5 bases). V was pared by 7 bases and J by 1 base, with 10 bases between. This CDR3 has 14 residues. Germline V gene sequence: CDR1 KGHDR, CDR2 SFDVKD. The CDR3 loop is CATSPGKSYNEQFF. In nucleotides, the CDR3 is TGTGCCACCAGCCCCGGGAAGTCCTACAATGAGCAGTTCTTC.

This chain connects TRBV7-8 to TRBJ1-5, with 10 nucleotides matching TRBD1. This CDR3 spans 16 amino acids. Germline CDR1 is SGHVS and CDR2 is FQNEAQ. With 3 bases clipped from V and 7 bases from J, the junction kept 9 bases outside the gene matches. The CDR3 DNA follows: TGTGCCAGCAGCTTCGGACAGGGGGGGGTACGCCAGCCCCAGCATTTT. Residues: CASSFGQGGVRQPQHF.

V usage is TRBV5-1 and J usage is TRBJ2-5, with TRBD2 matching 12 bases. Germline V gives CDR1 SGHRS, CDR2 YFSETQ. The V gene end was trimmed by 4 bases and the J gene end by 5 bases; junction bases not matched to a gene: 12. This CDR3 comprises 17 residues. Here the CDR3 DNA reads TGCGCCAGCAGCCGGACTAGCGGGACGTCTCAGAAGGAGACCCAGTACTTC. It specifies CASSRTSGTSQKETQYF.

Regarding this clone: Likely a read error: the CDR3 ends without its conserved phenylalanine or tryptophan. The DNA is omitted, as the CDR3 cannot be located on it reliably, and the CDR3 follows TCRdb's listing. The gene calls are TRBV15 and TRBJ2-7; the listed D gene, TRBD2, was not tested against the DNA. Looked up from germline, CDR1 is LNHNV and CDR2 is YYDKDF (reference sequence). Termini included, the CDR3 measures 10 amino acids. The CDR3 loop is CATSRGLAEG.

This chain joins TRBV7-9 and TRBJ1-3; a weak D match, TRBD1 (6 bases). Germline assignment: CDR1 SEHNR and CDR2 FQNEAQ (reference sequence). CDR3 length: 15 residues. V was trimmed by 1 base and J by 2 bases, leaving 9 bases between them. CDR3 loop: CASSLVQGTGNTIYF. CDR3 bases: TGTGCCAGCAGCTTAGTACAGGGCACTGGAAACACCATATATTTT.

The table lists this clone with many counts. CDR3 bases: TGTGCCAGCAGCGTAGGGGGAGCCGGCACTGAAGCTTTCTTT. It encodes CASSVGGAGTEAFF. The chain carries TRBV7-3 and TRBJ1-1; a weak D match, TRBD1 (6 bases). Germline V gives CDR1 SGHTA, CDR2 FQGTGA. Trimming stripped 5 bases from V and 4 bases from J, with 14 bases between. The CDR3 extends over 14 amino acids.